What follows are 25 T cell receptor beta chains derived from one specimen sequenced in a study of neurological immune-mediated disorders. MiXCR was run by TCRdb on the 5' RACE reads, yielding one entry per CDR3 protein. The repertoire holds tens of thousands of distinct CDR3 sequences, with around 15% as singletons. Time point described: longitudinal time-point 1 (baseline). The sequencing input was PBMCs. The receptor set was obtained from a female donor with HTLV-1-associated myelopathy (HAM/TSP).

This clonotype was seen repeatedly, ten times or more. The chain couples TRBV4-1 to TRBJ2-5; 7 bases match TRBD1. In germline, CDR1 is MGHRA, CDR2 YSYEKL. The V gene end was trimmed by 5 bases and the J gene end by 3 bases; junction bases not matched to a gene: 9. The CDR3 covers 15 residues. The CDR3 DNA reads TGCGCCAGCAGCAGGGGACAGAGAATCGAAGAGACCCAGTACTTC. Its translation: CASSRGQRIEETQYF.

The chain has TRBV7-6 and TRBJ1-5, with 8 positions matching TRBD1. The V gene end was trimmed by 5 bases and the J gene end by 5 bases; junction bases not matched to a gene: 8. The V gene's germline CDR1 is SGHVS and CDR2 FNYEAQ. The CDR3 covers 15 residues. The CDR3, as DNA: TGTGCCAGCAGCCGAACTCCGGGACAGGATCAGCCCCAGCATTTT. Protein product: CASSRTPGQDQPQHF.

This clonotype showed up many times. The rearrangement joins TRBV5-8 to TRBJ1-1; D not resolved. Germline V gene sequence: CDR1 SGHTS, CDR2 YDEGEE. V gave up 2 bases and J gave up 7 bases, with 9 bases separating them. CDR3 size: 12 residues. CDR3 nucleotides: TGTGCCAGCAGCTTCAACGGTATTGAAGCTTTCTTT. This gives the protein CASSFNGIEAFF. The entire variable domain, with the rest obtained from reference TRBV5-8 and TRBJ1-1, is as follows: EAGVTQSPTHLIKTRGQQATLRCSPISGHTSVYWYQQALGLGLQFLLWYDEGEERNRGNFPPRFSGRQFPNYSSELNVNALELEDSALYLCASSFNGIEAFFGQGTRLTVV.

There are many counts of this clonotype. The chain links TRBV5-6 to TRBJ1-1; no clear D. CDR3 length: 13 residues. V lost 10 bases and J lost 3, with 16 bases in between. Germline V gives CDR1 SGHDT, CDR2 YYEEEE. CDR3 bases: TGTGCCTCTCGTGGAGGGCATGACACTGAAGCTTTCTTT. Translating it yields CASRGGHDTEAFF.

The chain has TRBV6-6 and TRBJ2-4, with a possible D match to TRBD2 (5 bases). V lost 2 bases and J lost 6, with 14 bases in between. The CDR3 has 15 amino acids. Per germline, CDR1 MNHNY and CDR2 SVGAGI (reference sequence). The CDR3 loop is CASSYDEIARNIQYF. The DNA for the CDR3 is TGTGCCAGCAGTTACGACGAAATAGCGAGAAACATTCAGTACTTC.

By sample share, this clonotype is medium-sized. This rearrangement joins TRBV15 to TRBJ2-7; 7 nucleotides line up with TRBD1. With 4 bases clipped from V and 6 bases from J, the junction kept 6 bases outside the gene matches. Germline-derived CDR1 and CDR2 are LNHNV and YYDKDF (reference sequence). The CDR3 consists of 13 residues. In nucleotides, the CDR3 is TGTGCCACCAGCACCGACAGGGTAGGCGAGCAGTACTTC. Residues: CATSTDRVGEQYF.

In this sample, this clonotype turned up many times. The chain recombines TRBV28 with TRBJ2-7, with 11 bases fitting TRBD1. The CDR3 is 12 amino acids. Germline CDR1 MDHEN, CDR2 SYDVKM. V shed 8 bases and J 6 bases; nucleotides not matched to a gene: 3. CDR3 protein: CASGTGGPEQYF. CDR3 nucleotides: TGTGCCAGCGGGACAGGGGGTCCCGAGCAGTACTTC.

This clonotype was recorded at least ten times. CDR3 sequence: CASSGVAGGNEQFF. The DNA for the CDR3 is TGTGCCAGCAGTGGAGTAGCGGGGGGCAATGAGCAGTTCTTC. The chain links TRBV6-4 to TRBJ2-1; 10 bases are a match to TRBD2. Germline V gene lookup returns CDR1 MRHNA and CDR2 SNTAGT. This CDR3 spans 14 amino acids. V lost 4 bases and J lost 6; bases outside the gene matches: 3.

Ten or more counts support this clonotype. The chain couples TRBV7-9 to TRBJ1-2, with D uncertain. The ends were cut back, 3 bases at V and 4 bases at J, with 15 bases in the middle. The CDR3 has 15 residues. Germline CDR1 and CDR2: SEHNR and FQNEAQ (reference sequence). CDR3 coding DNA: TGTGCCAGCAGCTTGGCGGACGGATTTGGCTATGGCTACACCTTC. Amino acids: CASSLADGFGYGYTF. The full variable domain, with the rest looked up from reference TRBV7-9 and TRBJ1-2, is DTGVSQNPRHKITKRGQNVTFRCDPISEHNRLYWYRQTLGQGPEFLTYFQNEAQLEKSRLLSDRFSAERPKGSFSTLEIQRTEQGDSAMYLCASSLADGFGYGYTFGSGTRLTVV.

The chain has TRBV5-1 and TRBJ2-2; 9 bases are shared with TRBD2. The CDR3 is 15 amino acids. Trimming removed 4 bases from V and 3 bases from J; junction bases left unmatched: 4. The germline V gene has CDR1 SGHRS and CDR2 YFSETQ. The DNA for the CDR3 is TGCGCCAGCAGCCTCAGCGGGGGGCACACCGGGGAGCTGTTTTTT. Its protein product is CASSLSGGHTGELFF.

This clonotype was found many times. The chain couples TRBV6-5 to TRBJ2-1; D is uncertain. The CDR3 is 13 residues long. The germline V and J ends were trimmed by 0 bases and 4 bases, with 4 bases remaining between them. CDR1 is MNHEY, CDR2 SVGAGI, per germline. The CDR3 here is CASSYSEYNEQFF. The CDR3 nucleotides are TGTGCCAGCAGTTACTCGGAGTACAATGAGCAGTTCTTC.

In this sample, this clonotype turned up many times. The J gene is TRBJ1-4, the V gene TRBV12-3 or TRBV12-4; possible D gene TRBD1, 5 bases. This CDR3 spans 12 amino acids. Trimming took 1 base from V and 9 from J, leaving 6 bases between them. CDR3 in DNA: TGTGCCAGCAGTTTAGGGGGCCAAAAACTGTTTTTT. Protein sequence: CASSLGGQKLFF.

This clonotype was recorded many times. The chain links TRBV20-1 to TRBJ2-3, with D possibly TRBD2 on 5 matching bases. Between the trimmed V and J ends, which lost 0 bases and 2 bases, there was a span of 12 bases. The length of the CDR3 is 15 residues. CDR1 is DFQATT, CDR2 SNEGSKA, per germline (reference sequence). CDR3 region: CSARDWAGATDTQYF. CDR3 nucleotides: TGCAGTGCTAGAGATTGGGCGGGTGCCACAGATACGCAGTATTTT.

This clonotype was seen many times. The chain combines TRBV12-3 or TRBV12-4 with TRBJ1-5; D is unresolved. There are 13 residues in the CDR3. Trimming pared 3 bases from V and 6 bases from J, leaving 9 bases between. Here the CDR3 DNA reads TGTGCCAGCAGTTTTGACCGTGGTCAGCCCCAGCATTTT. Amino acid sequence: CASSFDRGQPQHF.

Ten or more counts support this clonotype. V usage is TRBV7-2 and J usage is TRBJ2-5, with 11 positions matching TRBD2. The CDR3 runs to 15 residues. Germline V gives CDR1 SGHTA, CDR2 FQGNSA. The junction had 1 base not matched to a gene; V was cut back by 0 bases and J by 4 bases. The CDR3 coding sequence is TGTGCCAGCAGCTTAGCTAGCGGGGGGGGAGAGACCCAGTACTTC. It translates to CASSLASGGGETQYF.

This clonotype has ten or more counts. The chain joins TRBV12-3 or TRBV12-4 to TRBJ1-6; D is unresolved. The CDR3 consists of 14 residues. Between the trimmed V and J ends, which lost 2 bases and 7 bases, there was a span of 9 bases. CDR3 in amino acids: CASSLRASNSPLHF. The CDR3, as DNA: TGTGCCAGCAGTTTAAGGGCGTCGAATTCACCCCTCCACTTT.

V is TRBV6-5 and J is TRBJ2-1; the D is unclear. CDR3 length: 12 residues. V lost 6 bases and J lost 3, with 6 bases in between. Germline V gives CDR1 MNHEY, CDR2 SVGAGI. The CDR3 loop reads CASSLLYNEQFF. CDR3 nucleotide sequence: TGTGCCAGCAGCCTTCTCTACAATGAGCAGTTCTTC.

This clonotype was found many times. The rearrangement links TRBV20-1 to TRBJ2-7, with a possible D match to TRBD1 (5 bases). V shed 2 bases and J shed 0 bases, with 5 bases lying between them. The CDR3 sequence is 12 residues long. CDR1 and CDR2 from the germline V gene are DFQATT and SNEGSKA (reference sequence). CDR3 loop: CSARRGSYEQYF. CDR3 nucleotides: TGCAGTGCTAGAAGGGGCTCCTACGAGCAGTACTTC.

This clonotype was seen many times. This chain connects TRBV29-1 to TRBJ1-5; tentatively, D is TRBD1 (6 bases). V lost 7 bases to trimming and J lost 3 bases, with 13 bases between them. Looked up from germline, CDR1 is SQVTM and CDR2 is ANQGSEA. There are 13 residues in the CDR3. The CDR3 spells CSAQTGSNQPQHF. The CDR3 DNA is TGCAGCGCCCAGACAGGTTCCAATCAGCCCCAGCATTTT.

This clonotype was recorded at least ten times. The J gene is TRBJ2-2, the V gene TRBV21-1; the table names TRBD1, a call not compared with the DNA. TRBV21-1 is marked as a pseudogene. CDR3 size: 17 residues. CDR3: CASSKLQDRANTGELFF. The CDR3 nucleotides are TGTGCCAGCAGCAAACTCCAGGACAGGGCGAACACCGGGGAGCTGTTTTTT.

This clonotype was detected ten times or more. The gene calls are TRBV10-3 and TRBJ2-7; TRBD1 matches 8 bases. After removal of 11 bases from V and 5 bases from J, the junction contained 8 bases not matched to a gene. Germline V gene data show CDR1 as ENHRY and CDR2 as SYGVKD. This CDR3 region has 12 residues. In DNA form, the CDR3 reads TGTGCCCTAAGGACAGGGACCCACGAGCAGTACTTC. Protein sequence: CALRTGTHEQYF.

This clonotype has a handful of counts. This chain connects TRBV7-9 to TRBJ1-3, with D maybe TRBD1 (6 bases). CDR1 is SEHNR and CDR2 is FQNEAQ in the germline V gene (reference sequence). V was pared by 5 bases and J by 4 bases, with 15 bases between. The CDR3 length is 15 residues. CDR3 region: CASSRLGGSGNTIYF. DNA for the CDR3: TGTGCCAGCAGCCGTCTCGGGGGCTCGGGAAACACCATATATTTT.

This clonotype turned up a few times. The chain links TRBV6-5 to TRBJ1-2; maybe TRBD1 (6 bases). With 0 bases removed from V and 0 bases from J, the gap between germline ends came to 17 bases. The CDR3 is 18 residues long. Germline V gives CDR1 MNHEY, CDR2 SVGAGI. CDR3 region: CASSYSTWTAKANYGYTF. For the CDR3, the DNA is TGTGCCAGCAGTTACTCCACCTGGACAGCCAAGGCTAACTATGGCTACACCTTC.

This clonotype was seen repeatedly, ten times or more. V is TRBV5-1 and J is TRBJ2-6; 7 nucleotides match TRBD2. The CDR3 is made up of 15 amino acids. CDR1 SGHRS and CDR2 YFSETQ come from the germline V gene. Trimming cost V 2 bases and J 2 bases; bases outside gene matches: 1. CDR3: CASSFAGAGANVLTF. CDR3 bases: TGCGCCAGCAGCTTCGCGGGAGCTGGGGCCAACGTCCTGACTTTC.

The V and J genes are TRBV9 and TRBJ2-3, with a weak D call TRBD1 (5 bases). The V gene lost 4 bases and the J gene lost 2 bases, with 17 bases spanning the gap. The CDR3 contains 16 residues. The germline gives CDR1 SGDLS, CDR2 YYNGEE. The CDR3 loop is CASSFRQSQLTDTQYF. The CDR3 DNA is TGTGCCAGCAGCTTCCGACAGTCCCAACTCACAGATACGCAGTATTTT.